Presented here are 4 T cell receptor beta chains from one specimen sequenced in a study of T cell responses to AZD1222 COVID-19 vaccine. Assay used: immunoSEQ multiplex PCR; TCRdb lists only in-frame clones, some missing. The profile covers 150,000 or so clones, with roughly 90% appearing a single time and more than 5.5% taken by the ten largest. The starting material was peripheral blood, obtained on day 0 of AZD1222 vaccination. These receptors were obtained from an adult in good health.

The chain uses TRBV13 and TRBJ1-6, with 7 nucleotides matching TRBD1. V was pared by 3 bases and J by 7 bases, with 12 bases of the junction left unmatched. Germline CDR1 is PRHDT and CDR2 is FYEKMQ (reference sequence). CDR3 size: 17 residues. The CDR3 loop is CASSFGAGTEENSPLHF. CDR3 sequence (DNA): TGTGCCAGCAGCTTTGGTGCCGGGACAGAGGAAAATTCACCCCTCCACTTT.

The CDR3: CASLGARGYGYTF. CDR3 bases: TGTGCCAGCCTCGGGGCTCGTGGCTATGGCTACACCTTC. The chain has TRBV28 and TRBJ1-2; possibly TRBD1 for D (5 bases). The ends were cut back, 8 bases at V and 4 bases at J, with 14 bases in the middle. This CDR3 is built from 13 residues. CDR1 is MDHEN and CDR2 is SYDVKM in the germline V gene.

The V call is TRBV4-2, the J call TRBJ1-2; TRBD1 agrees at 9 bases. The CDR3 has 18 amino acids. CDR1 and CDR2 from the germline V gene are LGHNA and YNFKEQ. J gave up 2 bases and V 0 bases, and 10 bases lay outside the gene matches. The CDR3 protein is CASSQEGLGDRENYGYTF. CDR3 nucleotides: TGTGCCAGCAGCCAAGAGGGGCTCGGGGACAGGGAAAACTATGGCTACACCTTC.

V usage is TRBV27 and J usage is TRBJ1-1; no clear D gene. From germline, CDR1 is MNHEY and CDR2 SMNVEV (reference sequence). With 7 bases removed from V and 2 bases from J, the gap between germline ends came to 14 bases. The CDR3 spans 14 residues. CDR3 DNA: TGTGCCAGCACCTCCGGTGGAATAAACACTGAAGCTTTCTTT. Translating it yields CASTSGGINTEAFF.